The 16 T cell receptor beta chains reported below all come from one sample, sequenced in a study of siplizumab effects on memory and regulatory T cells. Produced via immunoSEQ multiplex PCR; TCRdb's table is partial and in-frame only. The sample yields roughly 100,000 clones, roughly nine tenths seen once. Source material: CD4+ T cells sorted from blood. These receptors all stem from a human donor in good health.

This chain links TRBV30 with TRBJ1-2, with TRBD1 matching over 7 bases. Losses at the gene ends were 5 bases for V and 7 bases for J; bases not matched to a gene: 1. Germline CDR1 and CDR2: GTSNPN and SVGIG (reference sequence). This CDR3 has 10 amino acids. CDR3 region: CAWGQVGYTF. The CDR3 nucleotides are TGTGCCTGGGGACAGGTTGGCTACACCTTC.

This clone was recorded once. The chain joins TRBV28 to TRBJ2-7; possibly TRBD2 for D (7 bases). The germline V gene has CDR1 MDHEN and CDR2 SYDVKM. The CDR3 spans 14 residues. V dropped 4 bases and J dropped 2 bases, with 12 bases sitting between them. The CDR3 reads CASSYRGGPYEQYF. CDR3 DNA sequence: TGTGCCAGCAGTTACCGCGGGGGCCCCTACGAGCAGTACTTC.

The chain combines TRBV6-4 with TRBJ2-1; 13 bases match TRBD2. The V gene end was trimmed by 5 bases and the J gene end by 9 bases; junction bases not matched to a gene: 16. Per the germline V gene, CDR1 is MRHNA and CDR2 is SNTAGT. CDR3 length: 18 amino acids. This CDR3 reads CASSLRTSGSGGRGEQFF. DNA of the CDR3: TGTGCCAGCAGTCTTAGGACTAGCGGGAGTGGCGGACGGGGTGAGCAGTTCTTC.

This clone was observed a single time. The chain joins TRBV27 to TRBJ2-3; a weak D match, TRBD1 (5 bases). Germline CDR1 and CDR2: MNHEY and SMNVEV (reference sequence). The CDR3 runs to 13 residues. V lost 7 bases and J 7 bases, leaving 15 bases between the germline ends. The CDR3 spells CASIGQGTHTQYF. In DNA, the CDR3 is TGTGCCAGCATAGGCCAGGGCACCCATACGCAGTATTTT.

Here the CDR3 DNA reads TGTGCCAGCAGCCAGGACCCAATCTATGGCTACACCTTC. It translates to CASSQDPIYGYTF. The chain joins TRBV5-4 to TRBJ1-2; no clear D. V was cut by 4 bases and J by 4 bases, with 11 bases left in between. The CDR3 loop spans 13 amino acids. The germline V gene has CDR1 SGHNT and CDR2 YYREEE (reference sequence).

V usage is TRBV19 and J usage is TRBJ1-2; D remains ambiguous. V was shortened by 10 bases and J by 7 bases, with 16 bases between the two germline ends. Germline assignment: CDR1 LNHDA and CDR2 SQIVND (reference sequence). The CDR3 extends over 12 amino acids. Here the CDR3 DNA reads TGTGCCACCCAGTTCATCGGCGCTGGCTACACCTTC. This encodes CATQFIGAGYTF.

The chain has TRBV7-9 and TRBJ2-2, with 7 bases that match TRBD1. CDR1 is SEHNR and CDR2 is FQNEAQ in the germline V gene (reference sequence). CDR3 length: 15 residues. V gave up 3 bases and J gave up 1 base; unmatched junction bases: 2. The DNA for the CDR3 is TGTGCCAGCAGCTTCTGGGACAGGAACACCGGGGAGCTGTTTTTT. Amino acid sequence: CASSFWDRNTGELFF.

The chain is built from TRBV6-6 and TRBJ1-2; 8 positions agree with TRBD1. CDR1 and CDR2 (germline): MNHNY, SVGAGI (reference sequence). The CDR3 is 16 amino acids. Trimming took 9 bases from V and 3 from J; bases not matched to a gene: 15. The CDR3 spells CASLKGLDRGYYGYTF. CDR3 nucleotide sequence: TGTGCCAGTCTAAAAGGCCTTGACAGGGGATACTATGGCTACACCTTC.

The V call is TRBV5-1, the J call TRBJ1-4; perhaps TRBD1 as D (6 bases). V lost 4 bases to trimming and J lost 3 bases, with 10 bases between them. This CDR3 has 14 amino acids. In germline, CDR1 is SGHRS, CDR2 YFSETQ. This CDR3 is CASSNDRPNEKLFF. As DNA, the CDR3 is TGCGCCAGCAGCAACGACAGGCCTAATGAAAAACTGTTTTTT.

In DNA form, the CDR3 reads TGTGCCAGCAGCCAGAATAGGCAGACCGGGGAGCTGTTTTTT. Protein product: CASSQNRQTGELFF. The chain couples TRBV14 to TRBJ2-2; D remains ambiguous. V dropped 3 bases and J dropped 5 bases, with 10 bases sitting between them. The CDR3 is made up of 14 amino acids. Germline-derived CDR1 and CDR2 are SGHDN and FVKESK.

V gene TRBV9 combines with J gene TRBJ2-7, with 10 bases aligning to TRBD1. Germline CDR1 reads SGDLS; CDR2 reads YYNGEE. The length of the CDR3 is 18 residues. Trimming removed 0 bases from V and 0 bases from J; junction bases left unmatched: 9. Written as DNA, the CDR3 is TGTGCCAGCAGCGTAGCCCCGGGGGACAGGGGCCCCTCCTACGAGCAGTACTTC. It codes for CASSVAPGDRGPSYEQYF.

V gene TRBV11-3 combines with J gene TRBJ2-1; TRBD1 matches at 7 bases. This CDR3 is 15 amino acids long. The V gene end was trimmed by 5 bases and the J gene end by 1 base; junction bases not matched to a gene: 5. Germline V gives CDR1 SGHNT, CDR2 YENEEA. DNA of the CDR3: TGTGCCAGCAGCACGAGGGGGCCGTCCTACAATGAGCAGTTCTTC. Amino acids: CASSTRGPSYNEQFF.

The chain links TRBV4-1 to TRBJ2-4, with D unresolved. This CDR3 is 15 amino acids long. CDR1 is MGHRA, CDR2 YSYEKL, per germline. Trimming cost V 2 bases and J 1 base, with 9 bases left between them. DNA for the CDR3: TGCGCCAGCAGCCAACCGGGTGGCGCCAAAAACATTCAGTACTTC. It specifies CASSQPGGAKNIQYF.

This clone appeared a single time. The J gene is TRBJ1-1, the V gene TRBV2; 9 nucleotides align to TRBD1. Unmatched junction bases numbered 13, after V lost 8 bases and J lost 6 bases. The germline CDR1 and CDR2 sequences are SNHLY and FYNNEI. This CDR3 is built from 15 residues. As DNA, the CDR3 is TGTGCCAGCGCTAGGGAACAGGGGGCCGTTGCTGAAGCTTTCTTT. Translating it yields CASAREQGAVAEAFF.

The V call is TRBV5-1, the J call TRBJ2-4, with TRBD2 matching over 16 bases. Germline-derived CDR1 and CDR2 are SGHRS and YFSETQ. J was trimmed by 7 bases and V by 3 bases; bases with no gene match: 7. The CDR3 length is 17 residues. CDR3 in DNA: TGCGCCAGCAGCTCCGGGACTAGCGGGAGGGTTGGGAACATTCAGTACTTC. It yields the protein CASSSGTSGRVGNIQYF.

The V and J genes are TRBV27 and TRBJ2-3, with TRBD2 matching over 8 bases. The CDR3 length is 17 residues. V was clipped by 4 bases and J by 3 bases; unmatched bases: 12. Looked up from germline, CDR1 is MNHEY and CDR2 is SMNVEV (reference sequence). CDR3 loop: CASSYSPPGLVTDTQYF. In DNA, the CDR3 is TGTGCCAGCAGTTACAGCCCCCCGGGACTAGTAACAGATACGCAGTATTTT.